The rows below give T cell receptor beta chains drawn from one sample of a study of blood T cells in healthy people across ages. Via MiXCR, TCRdb re-called the 5' RACE reads, giving one row per CDR3 protein. Of about 1.5 million distinct CDR3 sequences in the sample, 40% to 45% were seen once. Sequenced input: blood. Receptor source: a woman aged 18-29 years in good health. The CDR3 runs from the conserved cysteine through the conserved F or W. D genes are given only for firm matches. Where a row states a size, it is once, few, many or the class of an expanded clone; other rows omit it.

>-|-|TRBJ1-1|TRBV7-9
CARDGKNTEAFF
TGTGCCAGGGACGGTAAGAACACTGAAGCTTTCTTT
>-|TRBD1|TRBJ1-2|TRBV12-3/TRBV12-4
CASSSGQGPSNYGYTF
TGTGCCAGCAGTTCAGGACAGGGTCCTTCCAACTATGGCTACACCTTC
>-|-|TRBJ2-3|TRBV7-2
CASSLLAQGHLTDTQYF
TGTGCCAGCAGCTTATTGGCCCAAGGACACCTCACAGATACGCAGTATTTT
>many|-|TRBJ2-1|TRBV12-3/TRBV12-4
CASSEGPLPNNEQFF
TGTGCCAGCAGTGAGGGCCCTCTCCCTAACAATGAGCAGTTCTTC
>-|TRBD1|TRBJ1-1|TRBV27
CASSLMGQGITEAFF
TGTGCCAGCAGTCTTATGGGACAGGGGATCACTGAAGCTTTCTTT
>-|-|TRBJ2-5|TRBV5-1
CASSMARTNQETQYF
TGCGCCAGCAGCATGGCCAGGACTAACCAAGAGACCCAGTACTTC
>few|-|TRBJ2-7|TRBV29-1
CSVEDLRVGSSYEQYF
TGCAGCGTTGAAGATCTGCGAGTTGGGAGCTCCTACGAGCAGTACTTC
>-|-|TRBJ2-2|TRBV12-3/TRBV12-4
CASSSAPDRNTGELFF
TGTGCCAGCAGTTCCGCGCCTGACCGGAACACCGGGGAGCTGTTTTTT
>many|-|TRBJ2-1|TRBV20-1
CSAPDYSSSYNEQFF
TGCAGTGCACCTGACTACTCGAGCTCCTACAATGAGCAGTTCTTC
>-|-|TRBJ2-3|TRBV9
CASSVGGQADTQYF
TGTGCCAGCAGCGTAGGTGGACAAGCAGATACGCAGTATTTT
>-|-|TRBJ1-3|TRBV7-2
CASSLGTGTFSGNTIYF
TGTGCCAGCAGCTTAGGAACCGGGACCTTCTCTGGAAACACCATATATTTT
>-|-|TRBJ2-1|TRBV28
CASSLPGTRVSNEQFF
TGTGCCAGCAGTTTACCCGGGACCCGTGTCTCGAATGAGCAGTTCTTC
>-|-|TRBJ2-5|TRBV7-9
CASRTSNSQETQYF
TGTGCCAGCAGGACATCCAATAGCCAAGAGACCCAGTACTTC
>few|-|TRBJ1-1|TRBV12-3/TRBV12-4
CASTSQQNMNTEAFF
TGTGCCAGCACCTCCCAACAGAACATGAACACTGAAGCTTTCTTT
>-|-|TRBJ2-3|TRBV6-6
CASSHWTETSTDTQYF
TGTGCCAGCAGTCATTGGACAGAAACTAGCACAGATACGCAGTATTTT
>-|TRBD2|TRBJ2-5|TRBV4-1
CASSQAVSGVETQYF
TGCGCCAGCAGCCAAGCGGTTAGCGGGGTCGAGACCCAGTACTTC
>-|-|TRBJ2-1|TRBV5-1
CASSLDGESVDEQFF
TGCGCCAGCAGCTTGGATGGGGAATCAGTCGATGAGCAGTTCTTC
>-|TRBD2|TRBJ2-3|TRBV30
CAGQTSGSALTDTQYF
TGTGCCGGCCAGACTAGCGGGAGCGCCTTGACAGATACGCAGTATTTT